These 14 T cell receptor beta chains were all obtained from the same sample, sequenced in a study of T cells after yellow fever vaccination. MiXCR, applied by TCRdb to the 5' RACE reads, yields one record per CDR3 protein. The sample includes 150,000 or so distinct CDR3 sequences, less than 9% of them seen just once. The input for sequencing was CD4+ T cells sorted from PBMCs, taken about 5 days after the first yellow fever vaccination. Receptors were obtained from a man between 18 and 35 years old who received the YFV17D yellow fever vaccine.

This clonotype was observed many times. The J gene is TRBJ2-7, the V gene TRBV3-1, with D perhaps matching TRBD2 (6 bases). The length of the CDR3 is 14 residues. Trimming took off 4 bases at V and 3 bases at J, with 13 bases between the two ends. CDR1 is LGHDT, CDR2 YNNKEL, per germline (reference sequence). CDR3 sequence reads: CASSPGTGLYEQYV. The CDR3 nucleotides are TGTGCCAGCAGCCCAGGGACTGGACTCTACGAGCAGTACGTC.

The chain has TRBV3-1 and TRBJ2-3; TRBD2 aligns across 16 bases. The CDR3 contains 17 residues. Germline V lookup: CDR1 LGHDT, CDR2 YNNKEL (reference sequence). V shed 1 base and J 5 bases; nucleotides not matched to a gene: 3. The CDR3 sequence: CASSQVGTSGGGDTQYF. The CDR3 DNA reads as TGTGCCAGCAGCCAAGTCGGGACTAGCGGGGGGGGAGATACGCAGTATTTT.

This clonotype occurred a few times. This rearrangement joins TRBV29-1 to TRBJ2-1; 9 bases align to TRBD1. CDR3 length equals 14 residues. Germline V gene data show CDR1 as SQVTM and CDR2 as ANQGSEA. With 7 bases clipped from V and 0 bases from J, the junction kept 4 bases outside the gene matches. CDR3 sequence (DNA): TGCAGCGCTGCGGACAGGGGCTCCTACAATGAGCAGTTCTTC. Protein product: CSAADRGSYNEQFF.

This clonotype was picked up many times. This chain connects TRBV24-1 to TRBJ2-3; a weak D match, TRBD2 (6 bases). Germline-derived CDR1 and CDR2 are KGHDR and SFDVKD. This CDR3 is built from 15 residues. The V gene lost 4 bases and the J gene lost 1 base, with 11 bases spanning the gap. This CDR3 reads CATSEPSEGTDTQYF. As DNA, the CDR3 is TGTGCCACCAGTGAGCCTAGCGAAGGCACAGATACGCAGTATTTT.

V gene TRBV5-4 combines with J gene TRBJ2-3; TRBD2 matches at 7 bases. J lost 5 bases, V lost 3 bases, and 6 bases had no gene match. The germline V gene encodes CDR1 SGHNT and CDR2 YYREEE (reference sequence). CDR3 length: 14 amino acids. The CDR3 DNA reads TGTGCCAGCAGCTCCCCCTCTAGCGGAGATACGCAGTATTTT. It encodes CASSSPSSGDTQYF.

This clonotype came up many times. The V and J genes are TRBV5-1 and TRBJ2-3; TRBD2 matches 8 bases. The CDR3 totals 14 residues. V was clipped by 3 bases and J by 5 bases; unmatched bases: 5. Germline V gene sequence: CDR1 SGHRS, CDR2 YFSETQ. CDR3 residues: CASSSTSDGDTQYF. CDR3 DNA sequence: TGCGCCAGCAGCTCGACTAGCGATGGAGATACGCAGTATTTT. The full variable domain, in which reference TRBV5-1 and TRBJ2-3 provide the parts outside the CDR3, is KAGVTQTPRYLIKTRGQQVTLSCSPISGHRSVSWYQQTPGQGLQFLFEYFSETQRNKGNFPGRFSGRQFSNSRSEMNVSTLELGDSALYLCASSSTSDGDTQYFGPGTRLTVL.

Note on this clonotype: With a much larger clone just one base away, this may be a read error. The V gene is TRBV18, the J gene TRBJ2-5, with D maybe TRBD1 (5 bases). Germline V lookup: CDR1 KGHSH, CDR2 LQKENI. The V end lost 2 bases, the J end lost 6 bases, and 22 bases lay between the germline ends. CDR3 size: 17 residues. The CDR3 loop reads CASSPSRQPQLRKTQYF. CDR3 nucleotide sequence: TGTGCCAGCTCACCATCCCGACAGCCCCAGCTCCGGAAGACCCAGTACTTC.

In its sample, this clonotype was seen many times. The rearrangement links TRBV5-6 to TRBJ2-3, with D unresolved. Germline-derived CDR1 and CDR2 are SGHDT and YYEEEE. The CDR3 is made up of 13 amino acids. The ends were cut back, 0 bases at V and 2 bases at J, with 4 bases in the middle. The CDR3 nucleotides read TGTGCCAGCAGCTTGGTGGACACAGATACGCAGTATTTT. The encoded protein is CASSLVDTDTQYF.

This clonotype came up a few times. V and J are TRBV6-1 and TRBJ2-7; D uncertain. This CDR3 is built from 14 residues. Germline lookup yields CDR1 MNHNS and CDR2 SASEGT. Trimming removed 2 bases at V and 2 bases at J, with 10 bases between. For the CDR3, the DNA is TGTGCCAGCAGTGAATGGCAGGCTCCCTACGAGCAGTACGTC. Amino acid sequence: CASSEWQAPYEQYV.

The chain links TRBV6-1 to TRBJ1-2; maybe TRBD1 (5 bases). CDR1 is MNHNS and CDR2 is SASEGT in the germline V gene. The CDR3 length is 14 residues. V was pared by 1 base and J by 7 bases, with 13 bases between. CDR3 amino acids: CASSEVPGGGGYTF. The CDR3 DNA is TGTGCCAGCAGTGAAGTTCCCGGGGGAGGTGGCTACACCTTC.

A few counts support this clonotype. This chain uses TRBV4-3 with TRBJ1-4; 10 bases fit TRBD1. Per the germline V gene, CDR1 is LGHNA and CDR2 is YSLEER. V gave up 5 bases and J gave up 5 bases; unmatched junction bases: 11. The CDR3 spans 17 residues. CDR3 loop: CASSKAGTGAFNEKLFF. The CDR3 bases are TGCGCCAGCAGCAAAGCCGGGACAGGGGCGTTCAATGAAAAACTGTTTTTT.

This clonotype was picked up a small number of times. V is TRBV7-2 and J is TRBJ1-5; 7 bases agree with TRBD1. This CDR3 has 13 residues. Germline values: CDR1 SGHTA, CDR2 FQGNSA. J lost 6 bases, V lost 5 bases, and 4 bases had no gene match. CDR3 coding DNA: TGTGCCAGCAGCCCCGACAGGGTTCAGCCCCAGCATTTT. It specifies CASSPDRVQPQHF.

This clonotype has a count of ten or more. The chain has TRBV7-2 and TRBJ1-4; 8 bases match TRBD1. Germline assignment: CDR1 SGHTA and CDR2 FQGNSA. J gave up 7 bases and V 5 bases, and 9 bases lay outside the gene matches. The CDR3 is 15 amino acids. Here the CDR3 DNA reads TGTGCCAGCAGCCTCCGACAGGGGACGAGTGAAAAACTGTTTTTT. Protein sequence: CASSLRQGTSEKLFF.

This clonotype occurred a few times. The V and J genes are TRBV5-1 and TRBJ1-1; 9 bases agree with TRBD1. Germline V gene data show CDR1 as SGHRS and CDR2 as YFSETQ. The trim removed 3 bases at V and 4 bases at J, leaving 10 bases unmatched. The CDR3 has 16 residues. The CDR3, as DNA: TGCGCCAGCAGCTCGAAAATAACGACAGGGGGCACTGAAGCTTTCTTT. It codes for CASSSKITTGGTEAFF.